This TCR beta chain is from a study of blood T cell repertoires in COVID-19. V was clipped by 2 bases and J by 2 bases, with 7 bases between them. The CDR3 spans 14 residues. Germline CDR1 is MNHNS and CDR2 is SASEGT. Assay used: immunoSEQ multiplex PCR; TCRdb lists only in-frame clones, some missing. The top ten clones hold 7.9% of a sample with about 110,000 clones, 80% to 90% of them seen once. Sequenced sample: peripheral blood. The genes are TRBV6-1 and TRBJ1-5; D call uncertain. This TCR was recovered from an elderly woman with active or convalescent COVID-19. CDR3 protein: CASSETPGNQPQHF. The CDR3 region has the DNA TGTGCCAGCAGTGAAACTCCGGGCAATCAGCCCCAGCATTTT.